A selection of T cell receptor beta chains follows, all from one sample in a study of response to subunit inactivated influenza vaccine. TCRdb called the RT-PCR reads again in MiXCR, with one record for every CDR3 protein. The sample yields under 550,000 distinct CDR3 sequences, roughly 8.2% seen once. Source: PBMCs from blood, taken roughly 24 months after vaccination. These TCRs come from a man between 50 and 70 years old who received an inactivated influenza vaccine. Both conserved end residues are part of each CDR3. The order of the fields is CDR3 protein, CDR3 DNA, clone size, J gene, D gene, V gene. A D gene is named only where the DNA matches it firmly. Clone size is stated in some rows and not others, as once, few, many or a class when expanded.

CATSNHGNEQFF | TGTGCCACCAGCAACCACGGGAATGAGCAGTTCTTC | few | TRBJ2-1 | . | TRBV15
CASSLDGRAGTQYF | TGCGCCAGCAGCTTAGACGGACGGGCCGGGACCCAGTACTTC | few | TRBJ2-5 | . | TRBV5-1
CSATPGGRTDTQYF | TGCAGTGCTACCCCTGGCGGGAGGACAGATACGCAGTATTTT | many | TRBJ2-3 | TRBD2 | TRBV20-1
CASSVGWGGNTIYF | TGTGCCAGCAGCGTAGGTTGGGGTGGAAACACCATATATTTT | . | TRBJ1-3 | . | TRBV9
CASSQVSGSPTDTQYF | TGTGCCAGCAGCCAAGTTAGCGGGAGCCCCACAGATACGCAGTATTTT | many | TRBJ2-3 | TRBD2 | TRBV3-1
CSVALGVARVEQFF | TGCAGCGTTGCTTTGGGGGTGGCACGCGTCGAGCAGTTCTTC | . | TRBJ2-1 | . | TRBV29-1
CSAPSGLRYSPLHF | TGCAGTGCTCCATCCGGGCTCCGGTATTCACCCCTCCACTTT | . | TRBJ1-6 | . | TRBV20-1
CSGTSGTDTQYF | TGCAGCGGGACTAGCGGCACAGATACGCAGTATTTT | many | TRBJ2-3 | TRBD2 | TRBV29-1
CASSLSRRASRNYGYTF | TGTGCCAGCAGCTTGTCCAGACGGGCCTCCCGTAACTATGGCTACACCTTC | . | TRBJ1-2 | . | TRBV14
CASSLAVTLPSYNEQFF | TGCGCCAGCAGCTTGGCCGTCACTTTACCCTCCTACAATGAGCAGTTCTTC | few | TRBJ2-1 | . | TRBV5-1
CASSQVQSLPYEQYF | TGTGCCAGCAGCCAAGTACAGTCGCTCCCCTACGAGCAGTACTTC | few | TRBJ2-7 | . | TRBV4-2
CASSPGTGTGQPQHF | TGTGCCAGCTCACCTGGGACAGGGACCGGTCAGCCCCAGCATTTT | few | TRBJ1-5 | TRBD1 | TRBV18
CASGQTGWTGELFF | TGTGCCAGCGGCCAGACAGGGTGGACCGGGGAGCTGTTTTTT | . | TRBJ2-2 | TRBD1 | TRBV27
CASSSTGIEAFF | TGTGCCAGCAGCTCGACAGGTATTGAAGCTTTCTTT | many | TRBJ1-1 | . | TRBV7-2
CASSPAPGSATEAFF | TGCGCCAGCAGCCCGGCCCCAGGTTCGGCCACTGAAGCTTTCTTT | few | TRBJ1-1 | . | TRBV5-1
CASSPPGQSSGANVLTF | TGTGCCAGCAGCCCCCCCGGACAGAGCTCTGGGGCCAACGTCCTGACTTTC | . | TRBJ2-6 | . | TRBV7-9
CSASPVAGNAYNEQFF | TGCAGTGCTAGTCCCGTAGCGGGGAATGCCTACAATGAGCAGTTCTTC | few | TRBJ2-1 | TRBD2 | TRBV20-1
CASSQDLDPTDTQYF | TGTGCCAGCAGCCAAGACCTAGATCCCACAGATACGCAGTATTTT | many | TRBJ2-3 | . | TRBV4-2
CASSPSGLAEYF | TGTGCCAGCAGCCCCTCTGGCCTCGCGGAGTACTTC | few | TRBJ2-7 | . | TRBV11-2
CASSFLDYEQYF | TGTGCCAGCAGCTTTTTGGACTACGAGCAGTACTTC | . | TRBJ2-7 | . | TRBV5-6
CAGSRLAGGPQSYEQYF | TGTGCCGGCAGTCGGCTAGCGGGAGGGCCTCAGAGCTACGAGCAGTACTTC | . | TRBJ2-7 | TRBD2 | TRBV25-1
CASSPRGYYEQYF | TGTGCCAGCAGTCCACGGGGGTACTACGAGCAGTACTTC | many | TRBJ2-7 | . | TRBV6-2/TRBV6-3
CASSGAGWYEQYF | TGTGCCAGCAGTGGTGCGGGGTGGTACGAGCAGTACTTC | many | TRBJ2-7 | . | TRBV27
CASTGQRSGNTIYF | TGTGCCTCTACCGGACAGCGCTCTGGAAACACCATATATTTT | . | TRBJ1-3 | . | TRBV2
CSASFQAGKETQYF | TGCAGTGCTAGCTTCCAGGCGGGAAAAGAGACCCAGTACTTC | many | TRBJ2-5 | . | TRBV20-1
CASSVGEGNEQFF | TGTGCCAGCAGCGTAGGGGAGGGCAATGAGCAGTTCTTC | few | TRBJ2-1 | TRBD2 | TRBV9
CASSPLALTYEQYF | TGTGCCAGCAGCCCACTAGCGCTCACCTACGAGCAGTACTTC | few | TRBJ2-7 | TRBD2 | TRBV28
CASSLPVGAGNEQYF | TGTGCCAGCAGCCTACCGGTCGGGGCGGGAAACGAGCAGTACTTC | . | TRBJ2-7 | . | TRBV7-8
CSARDRGYNEQFF | TGCAGTGCTAGAGATCGGGGTTACAATGAGCAGTTCTTC | many | TRBJ2-1 | . | TRBV20-1
CASSGLAGDNNEQFF | TGTGCCAGCAGTGGACTAGCGGGGGATAACAATGAGCAGTTCTTC | . | TRBJ2-1 | TRBD2 | TRBV12-3/TRBV12-4
CASATGGIYNEQFF | TGTGCCAGCGCGACAGGGGGCATTTACAATGAGCAGTTCTTC | few | TRBJ2-1 | TRBD1 | TRBV6-1
CASSRDRLSSYNEQFF | TGTGCCAGCAGCCGGGACCGTTTGAGCTCCTACAATGAGCAGTTCTTC | . | TRBJ2-1 | . | TRBV6-1
CASSFDGLGTEAFF | TGCGCCAGCAGCTTCGACGGGCTCGGCACTGAAGCTTTCTTT | . | TRBJ1-1 | . | TRBV5-1
CASSLLGDLLHF | TGTGCCAGCAGTTTATTGGGTGACCTCCTCCACTTT | many | TRBJ1-6 | . | TRBV28
CASSFWGAEEQFF | TGTGCCAGCAGTTTTTGGGGGGCCGAGGAGCAGTTCTTC | few | TRBJ2-1 | . | TRBV12-3/TRBV12-4